The T cell receptor (beta chain) described here comes from a study of Tregs in tolerant kidney transplant recipients. This CDR3 is 15 amino acids long. CDR1 and CDR2 (germline): MDHEN, SYDVKM. Trimming cost V 2 bases and J 2 bases, with 11 bases left between them. Thawed PBMCs were FACS-sorted into unstimulated CD4+CD25+CD127- regulatory T cells, CD4+CD25- non-regulatory cells, CD4 and CD8 cells. Produced via immunoSEQ multiplex PCR; TCRdb's table is partial and in-frame only. This sample has about 94,000 clones; 80% to 95% occur once, and the top ten carry 0.4% to 0.55%. The sample in question was CD4+ T cells from blood, obtained before the transplant. The clonotype comes from a human donor who received a combined kidney and bone marrow transplant. V usage is TRBV28 and J usage is TRBJ2-3, with D perhaps TRBD2 (6 bases). CDR3 sequence reads: CASSLPLANTDTQYF. As DNA, the CDR3 is TGTGCCAGCAGTTTACCCCTAGCGAACACAGATACGCAGTATTTT. The full variable domain, with the rest looked up from reference TRBV28 and TRBJ2-3, is DVKVTQSSRYLVKRTGEKVFLECVQDMDHENMFWYRQDPGLGLRLIYFSYDVKMKEKGDIPEGYSVSREKKERFSLILESASTNQTSMYLCASSLPLANTDTQYFGPGTRLTVL.